The clone carrying this TCR beta chain occurred a few times. The target antigen is unknown. This specimen comes from a study of regulatory T cells in long-lasting Graves disease. Library construction for TCR beta used iRepertoire HTBI primers and Arm-PCR of CDR3 regions. TCRdb re-derived calls from the multiplex PCR reads in MiXCR, one entry per CDR3 protein. This sample has over 400,000 distinct CDR3 sequences, with less than 15% found just once. The study, taken as a whole, reports: Thyroid tissue was not studied; only peripheral blood was.

Time point specified: newly diagnosed GD, antithyroid drugs for less than 3 months. Generation of the TCR library employed RNA extracted from PBMCs. The ends were cut back, 1 base at V and 0 bases at J, with 6 bases in the middle. CDR1 and CDR2 (germline): MNHEY, SVGEGT. The length of the CDR3 is 14 residues. The sample also formed part of further work on T cells in Graves' hyperthyroidism and ophthalmopathy. According to that study: The model predicted ophthalmopathy a median around six months before onset.

This sequence joins TRBV6-2 or TRBV6-3 and TRBJ2-5, with D hard to call. This specimen consisted of peripheral blood mononuclear cells (PBMCs), obtained at new diagnosis, from a patient treated with antithyroid drugs. This receptor was obtained from a woman aged 50 to 60 with Graves disease. The CDR3 is CASSYWTDQETQYF. In DNA form, the CDR3 reads TGTGCCAGCAGTTACTGGACGGACCAAGAGACCCAGTACTTC.